This T cell receptor (beta chain) originates from a study of Ad26.COV2.S vaccination and SARS-CoV-2 variants. Treatment indicated: some 19 received Ad26.COV2.S at low or high dose, single or two shots; about 5 received placebo; per-sample allocation not given. Following the first vaccine or placebo injection, samples were taken on day 63. Boston hosted the donor, who was an adult aged 18-55 years. What was given as vaccine was an Ad26 vector encoding Wuhan-strain SARS-CoV-2 spike. Between the trimmed V and J ends, which lost 6 bases and 1 base, there was a span of 9 bases. Germline V CDR1 and CDR2: LGHNA, YSLEER. This CDR3 is built from 13 residues. Sequencing was performed with immunoSEQ multiplex PCR; in TCRdb, only in-frame clones are kept and a portion is missing. The sample carries some 300,000 clones, around 83% recorded once.

V is TRBV4-3 and J is TRBJ1-1; D is unresolved. Sequenced material: peripheral blood, taken in a trial of Ad26.COV2.S vaccine versus placebo. The source of this sequence is a person aged 18-65 years who received the Ad26.COV2.S COVID-19 vaccine or a placebo. The CDR3 DNA sequence: TGCGCCAGCAGTAAAACAGAGAACACTGAAGCTTTCTTT. This encodes CASSKTENTEAFF.